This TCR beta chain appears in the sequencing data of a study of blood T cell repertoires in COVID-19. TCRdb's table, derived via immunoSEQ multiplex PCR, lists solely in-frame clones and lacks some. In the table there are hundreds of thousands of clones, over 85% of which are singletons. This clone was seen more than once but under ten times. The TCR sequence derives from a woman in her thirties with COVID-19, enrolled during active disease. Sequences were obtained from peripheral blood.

This chain's CDR3 is CASSPRLVVGDNEQFF. In DNA, the CDR3 is TGTGCCAGCAGCCCCCGACTAGTCGTGGGGGACAATGAGCAGTTCTTC. This chain uses TRBV3-1 (or the pseudogene TRBV3-2) with TRBJ2-1, with D maybe TRBD2 (6 bases). V was trimmed by 4 bases and J by 5 bases, leaving 18 bases between them. The V gene's germline CDR1 is LGHDT and CDR2 YNNKEL (reference sequence). The CDR3 has 16 amino acids.